A selection of T cell receptor beta chains follows, all from one sample in a study of T cells in Graves' hyperthyroidism and ophthalmopathy. TCRdb fed the multiplex PCR reads into MiXCR, producing one record per CDR3 protein. Of 550,000 to 700,000 distinct CDR3 sequences in the sample, roughly 50% were seen once. The sequencing sample was made of peripheral blood or thyroid tissue (not recorded which). Every receptor here comes from an adult woman with Graves' disease, either hyperthyroidism or ophthalmopathy (not recorded which). Both conserved end residues are part of each CDR3. Fields, in order: clone size, D gene, V gene, J gene, CDR3 DNA, CDR3 protein. D genes are given only for firm matches. Not every row has a clone size; where given, it reads once, few, many or a size class.

many,TRBD2,TRBV6-4,TRBJ2-2,TGTGCCAGCAGCGAAGCGGGAGGCACCGGGGAGCTGTTTTTT,CASSEAGGTGELFF
many,NA,TRBV5-1,TRBJ1-1,TGCGCCAGCAGCTTGCGAGGGTCCAGGAACACTGAAGCTTTCTTT,CASSLRGSRNTEAFF
NA,NA,TRBV7-2,TRBJ1-4,TGTGCCAGCAGCCATAGCCGGGGTAATGAAAAACTGTTTTTT,CASSHSRGNEKLFF
many,NA,TRBV12-3/TRBV12-4,TRBJ2-2,TGTGCCAGCAGTGCCTCAAGGACCGGGGAGCTGTTTTTT,CASSASRTGELFF
NA,NA,TRBV10-2,TRBJ1-3,TGCGCCAGCAGTTCGGCTTACGTGGCGGACACCATATATTTT,CASSSAYVADTIYF
few,TRBD1,TRBV10-3,TRBJ2-5,TGTGCCATCAGTGGACAGGGGCAGGAGACCCAGTACTTC,CAISGQGQETQYF
many,NA,TRBV5-1,TRBJ2-7,TGCGCCAGCAGCCCCCACGGGGCGGACGAGCAGTACTTC,CASSPHGADEQYF
many,TRBD1,TRBV2,TRBJ2-7,TGTGCCTATTTAACAGGGGGCTACGAGCAGTACTTC,CAYLTGGYEQYF
NA,TRBD1,TRBV2,TRBJ1-5,TGTGCCAGCAGACGGGACAGGGGGTCCACGGGCAATCAGCCCCAGCATTTT,CASRRDRGSTGNQPQHF
NA,TRBD1,TRBV28,TRBJ2-7,TGTGCCAGCAGAACGGGACAGGGAAGCTACGAGCAGTACTTC,CASRTGQGSYEQYF
NA,TRBD1,TRBV20-1,TRBJ1-2,TGCAGTGCTACAGGGACAGGGGTGCACTATGGCTACACCTTC,CSATGTGVHYGYTF